This T cell receptor (beta chain) emerged from a study of CD8+ T cells in alopecia areata. General observations from the study: Tofacitinib significantly lowered scalp clonality and expanded CD8+ clones among the top 100. On tofacitinib, scalp and blood still held many of the expanded lesional clones. Relative to normal scalp, lesional scalp, especially alopecia totalis/universalis, showed higher clonality.

Worth noting for this clone: Its antigen remains unidentified.

Treatment noted: oral pan-JAK inhibitor, 5-10 mg twice daily. It was from PBMCs that CD4+ and CD8+ T cells were sorted. TCR sequencing used cDNA made by reverse transcription of extracted RNA. Here immunoSEQ multiplex PCR was the method, and the copy in TCRdb shows in-frame clones only, minus some. The table lists approximately 220,000 clones, more than 30% of them singletons. V was cut by 1 base and J by 2 bases, with 14 bases left in between. CDR1 and CDR2 (germline): SGHNT, YYREEE (reference sequence). The CDR3 has 16 amino acids. The source material was CD4+ T cells sorted from blood, sampled around week 34, from a patient treated with tofacitinib. The clonotype was recovered from a human donor with alopecia areata. This chain connects TRBV5-4 to TRBJ2-3; D gene uncertain. For the CDR3, the DNA is TGTGCCAGCAGCTTGAGGGTAGCCCAAGACACAGATACGCAGTATTTT. Translating it yields CASSLRVAQDTDTQYF.